This T cell receptor beta chain was recorded in a study of shared clonotypes between healthy human individuals. A remark on this clone: What it binds is not known. The same CDR3 is also encoded by other DNA sequences in this sample.

General study points: Richness estimates generally favored naive over memory subsets.

Sequencing was performed with immunoSEQ multiplex PCR; in TCRdb, only in-frame clones are kept and a portion is missing. The sample records some 2,000,000 clones, 90% to 97% being singletons. Sequenced: naive CD4+ T cells sorted from blood. Subset specified: CD45RA+ positively selected. The TCR comes from a man younger than 35 in good health.

The CDR3 nucleotides read TGTGCCTGGAGCACAGGGGCGAACACTGAAGCTTTCTTT. Amino acid sequence: CAWSTGANTEAFF. This chain links TRBV30 with TRBJ1-1; TRBD1 agrees at 7 bases. Germline V gene lookup returns CDR1 GTSNPN and CDR2 SVGIG (reference sequence). This CDR3 contains 13 residues. V trimming: 3 bases; J trimming: 1 base; junction bases outside the gene matches: 2. Full variable domain (missing parts from reference TRBV30 and TRBJ1-1): SQTIHQWPATLVQPVGSPLSLECTVEGTSNPNLYWYRQAAGRGLQLLFYSVGIGQISSEVPQNLSASRPQDRQFILSSKKLLLSDSGFYLCAWSTGANTEAFFGQGTRLTVV.